One sample yielded the 10 T cell receptor beta chains listed below, sequenced in a study of shared clonotypes between healthy human individuals. Sequencing used immunoSEQ multiplex PCR; TCRdb keeps in-frame clones, though not all of them. Here the sample spans millions of clones, around 96% being singletons. Naive-designated CD8 cells lacked CD45RO, were positively enriched for CCR7, and omitted terminally differentiated effector memory CD45RA+ cells. Input material: naive CD8+ T cells sorted from blood. The receptor set was obtained from a man between 18 and 35 years old in good health.

The chain joins TRBV6-5 to TRBJ2-1; maybe TRBD2 (5 bases). Germline V gene sequence: CDR1 MNHEY, CDR2 SVGAGI. The CDR3 contains 14 residues. V was pared by 2 bases and J by 5 bases, with 10 bases between. The CDR3 region has the DNA TGTGCCAGCAGTTACGTGGCTAGCCACAATGAGCAGTTCTTC. Its translation is CASSYVASHNEQFF.

V usage is TRBV9 and J usage is TRBJ2-2, with 9 nucleotides matching TRBD2. The CDR3 is 17 residues long. Trimming removed 0 bases from V and 8 bases from J; junction bases left unmatched: 11. Germline V gives CDR1 SGDLS, CDR2 YYNGEE. CDR3 sequence reads: CASSVEPWREGTGELFF. The CDR3 DNA reads TGTGCCAGCAGCGTAGAACCCTGGCGGGAGGGCACTGGGGAGCTGTTTTTT.

The chain links TRBV5-6 to TRBJ1-1; D is undetermined. The CDR3 consists of 15 residues. Trimming shortened V by 0 bases and J by 2 bases, and 11 bases separated the two germline ends. CDR1 and CDR2 (germline): SGHDT, YYEEEE. The CDR3 region is CASSLDGRFNTEAFF. CDR3 DNA: TGTGCCAGCAGCTTGGACGGGAGGTTTAACACTGAAGCTTTCTTT.

This clone was counted a few times. The genes are TRBV30 and TRBJ1-1; D perhaps matches TRBD1 (5 bases). The CDR3 spans 13 residues. Germline V lookup: CDR1 GTSNPN, CDR2 SVGIG (reference sequence). V was cut by 3 bases and J by 3 bases, with 11 bases left in between. The CDR3 sequence: CAWSWGRDTEAFF. The CDR3 coding sequence is TGTGCCTGGAGCTGGGGCCGGGACACTGAAGCTTTCTTT. Based on the CDR3 plus reference TRBV30 and TRBJ1-1, the full variable domain is SQTIHQWPATLVQPVGSPLSLECTVEGTSNPNLYWYRQAAGRGLQLLFYSVGIGQISSEVPQNLSASRPQDRQFILSSKKLLLSDSGFYLCAWSWGRDTEAFFGQGTRLTVV.

The chain employs TRBV18 and TRBJ2-6; no clear D. V gave up 8 bases and J gave up 0 bases, with 20 bases separating them. Germline V gene lookup returns CDR1 KGHSH and CDR2 LQKENI. This CDR3 has 18 amino acids. CDR3 nucleotides: TGTGCCAGCGCCCGGCCGGGTATGGAAAGCTCTGGGGCCAACGTCCTGACTTTC. Residues: CASARPGMESSGANVLTF.

The rearrangement links TRBV10-3 to TRBJ2-5; D is undetermined. Trimming shortened V by 3 bases and J by 2 bases, and 7 bases separated the two germline ends. Looked up from germline, CDR1 is ENHRY and CDR2 is SYGVKD. The CDR3 covers 13 residues. The CDR3 sequence is CAISDEGQETQYF. The CDR3 nucleotides are TGTGCCATCAGTGATGAAGGGCAAGAGACCCAGTACTTC.

The rearrangement joins TRBV9 to TRBJ2-7; D unclear. V dropped 7 bases and J dropped 3 bases, with 11 bases sitting between them. Germline V gene lookup returns CDR1 SGDLS and CDR2 YYNGEE. This CDR3 has 12 amino acids. In nucleotides, the CDR3 is TGTGCCAGCGCGACGTCAGACTACGAGCAGTACTTC. The encoded protein is CASATSDYEQYF.

This rearrangement joins TRBV4-3 to TRBJ1-3; the D is unclear. The CDR3 covers 16 residues. Between the trimmed V and J ends, which lost 3 bases and 4 bases, there was a span of 16 bases. The germline V gene encodes CDR1 LGHNA and CDR2 YSLEER. The CDR3 bases are TGCGCCAGCAGCCAGGAGGCCGAGGCGGTGGGAAACACCATATATTTT. Its translation: CASSQEAEAVGNTIYF.

The V gene is TRBV14, the J gene TRBJ2-7; D is unresolved. Trimming shortened V by 5 bases and J by 6 bases, and 11 bases separated the two germline ends. The length of the CDR3 is 12 residues. Germline CDR1 and CDR2: SGHDN and FVKESK. CDR3 sequence (DNA): TGTGCCAGCAGCTCTCAGGCGGCCGAGCAGTACTTC. This codes for CASSSQAAEQYF.

The chain links TRBV19 to TRBJ1-5; the D is unclear. CDR3 length equals 13 residues. The V gene's germline CDR1 is LNHDA and CDR2 SQIVND (reference sequence). Trimming took 3 bases from V and 8 from J, leaving 11 bases between them. CDR3 sequence reads: CASSIRGSEPQHF. The CDR3 DNA reads TGTGCCAGTAGTATCCGGGGTAGCGAGCCCCAGCATTTT.